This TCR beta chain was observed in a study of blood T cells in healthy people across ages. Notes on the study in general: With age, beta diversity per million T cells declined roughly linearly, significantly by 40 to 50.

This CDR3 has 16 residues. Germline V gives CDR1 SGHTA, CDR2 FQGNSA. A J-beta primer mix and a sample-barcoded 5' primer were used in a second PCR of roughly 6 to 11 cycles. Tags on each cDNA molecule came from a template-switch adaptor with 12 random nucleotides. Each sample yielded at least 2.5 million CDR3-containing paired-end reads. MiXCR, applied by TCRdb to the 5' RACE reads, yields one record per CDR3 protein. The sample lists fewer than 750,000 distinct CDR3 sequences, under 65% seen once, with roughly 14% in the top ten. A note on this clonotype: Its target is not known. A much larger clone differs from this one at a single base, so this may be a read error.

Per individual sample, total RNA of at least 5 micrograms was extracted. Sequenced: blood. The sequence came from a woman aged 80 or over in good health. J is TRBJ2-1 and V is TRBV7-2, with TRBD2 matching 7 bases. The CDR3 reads CASSLVGGRSHNGQFF. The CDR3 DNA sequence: TGTGCCAGCAGCTTAGTTGGCGGGAGATCCCACAATGGGCAGTTCTTC.